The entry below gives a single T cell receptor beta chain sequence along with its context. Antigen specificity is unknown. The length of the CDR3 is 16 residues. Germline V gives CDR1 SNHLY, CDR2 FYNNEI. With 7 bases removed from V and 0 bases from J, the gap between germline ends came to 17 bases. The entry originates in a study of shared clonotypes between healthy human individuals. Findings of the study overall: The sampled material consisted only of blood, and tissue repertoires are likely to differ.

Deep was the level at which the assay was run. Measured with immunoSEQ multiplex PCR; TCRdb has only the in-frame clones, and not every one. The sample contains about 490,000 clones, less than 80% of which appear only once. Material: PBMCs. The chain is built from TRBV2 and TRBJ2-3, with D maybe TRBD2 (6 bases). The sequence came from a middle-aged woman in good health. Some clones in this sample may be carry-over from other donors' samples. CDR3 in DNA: TGTGCCAGCAAAGCCACCGGGGACTCTAGCACAGATACGCAGTATTTT. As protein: CASKATGDSSTDTQYF. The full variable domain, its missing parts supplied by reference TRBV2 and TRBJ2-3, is EPEVTQTPSHQVTQMGQEVILRCVPISNHLYFYWYRQILGQKVEFLVSFYNNEISEKSEIFDDQFSVERPDGSNFTLKIRSTKLEDSAMYFCASKATGDSSTDTQYFGPGTRLTVL.